This T cell receptor (beta chain) was captured in a study of cytomegalovirus exposure and HLA in healthy donors. The PCR employed 60 Vbeta primers together with 13 Jbeta primers. The protocol was immunoSEQ multiplex PCR, while the TCRdb copy is restricted to in-frame clones and leaves out a portion. The sample contains some 140,000 clones, roughly 79% of which appear only once. This TCR derives from a man aged 18 to 29 in good health and CMV-seronegative. The sequenced material came from PBMCs.

CDR3 bases: TGTGCCTGGAGGGAGTCCTACGAGCAGTACTTC. Its translation is CAWRESYEQYF. The rearrangement joins TRBV30 to TRBJ2-7; D is unclear. CDR1 is GTSNPN, CDR2 SVGIG, per germline (reference sequence). CDR3 length: 11 residues. V was shortened by 3 bases and J by 1 base, with 4 bases between the two germline ends.